This TCR beta chain was identified during a study of OX40 agonist ivuxolimab in advanced cancers. Study as a whole: Across the patients, intravenous ivuxolimab was delivered every 2 weeks at 0.01 to 10 mg/kg. The study reported partial responses in three patients: one hepatocellular carcinoma, two cutaneous melanoma. Study-level findings and limits: Dose levels from 0.1 to 3.0 mg/kg saw CD4+ and CD8+ blood T cells expand clonally by week 6.

Only in-frame clones appear in the TCRdb table, and some are missing; sequencing was by immunoSEQ multiplex PCR. In the table there are fewer than 20,000 clones, just over 70% of which are singletons. Note on this clone: What it recognizes is unknown.

V gave up 6 bases and J gave up 7 bases; unmatched junction bases: 9. The CDR3 spans 14 residues. Looked up from germline, CDR1 is MNHEY and CDR2 is SVGAGI. The sequence was obtained from an adult with an advanced solid tumor such as melanoma, head and neck, liver or kidney cancer. The genes are TRBV6-5 and TRBJ1-2; 9 bases are shared with TRBD1. The sequencing here drew on CD4+ or CD8+ T cells sorted from blood, taken in a trial of the OX40 agonist ivuxolimab. CDR3 nucleotide sequence: TGTGCCAGCAGCCGACAGGGGGGGTCTCGTGGCTACACCTTC. Translation gives CASSRQGGSRGYTF.